The entry that follows covers one T cell receptor beta chain sequence. Its antigen is not identified. The data originate from a study of shared clonotypes between healthy human individuals. Here immunoSEQ multiplex PCR was the method, and the copy in TCRdb shows in-frame clones only, minus some. The data contain over 1.5 million clones, 95% to 99% of them singletons. Findings and caveats of the study: The study generally estimated greater richness for naive than memory subsets.

Germline values: CDR1 MGHRA, CDR2 YSYEKL. This CDR3 has 16 residues. V was clipped by 4 bases and J by 0 bases, with 16 bases between them. The sample consisted of naive CD4+ T cells sorted from blood. Regarding subset: CD45RA+ positively selected. This clonotype originated in a man aged 25-45 years in good health. The chain couples TRBV4-1 to TRBJ2-7; D unresolved. The CDR3 coding sequence is TGCGCCAGCAGCCTTCCCCCTGGACGGAGCTCCTACGAGCAGTACTTC. It encodes CASSLPPGRSSYEQYF.